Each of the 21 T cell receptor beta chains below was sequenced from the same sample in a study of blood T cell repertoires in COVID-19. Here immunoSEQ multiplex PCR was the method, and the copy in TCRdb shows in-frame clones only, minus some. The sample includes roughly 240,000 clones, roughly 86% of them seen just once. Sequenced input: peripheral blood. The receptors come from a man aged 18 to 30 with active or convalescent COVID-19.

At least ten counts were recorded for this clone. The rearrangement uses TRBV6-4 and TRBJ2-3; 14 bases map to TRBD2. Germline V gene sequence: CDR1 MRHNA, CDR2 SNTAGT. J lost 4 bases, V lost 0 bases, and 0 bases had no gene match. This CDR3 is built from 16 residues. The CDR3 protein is CASSDSTSGGADTQYF. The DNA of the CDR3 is TGTGCCAGCAGTGACTCGACTAGCGGGGGGGCAGATACGCAGTATTTT.

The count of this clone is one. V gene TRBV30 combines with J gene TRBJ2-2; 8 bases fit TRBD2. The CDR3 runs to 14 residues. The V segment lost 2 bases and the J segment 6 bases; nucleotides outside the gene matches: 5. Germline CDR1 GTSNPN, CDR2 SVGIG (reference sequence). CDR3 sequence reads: CAWSTGLESGELFF. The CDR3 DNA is TGTGCCTGGAGTACGGGACTAGAATCCGGGGAGCTGTTTTTT.

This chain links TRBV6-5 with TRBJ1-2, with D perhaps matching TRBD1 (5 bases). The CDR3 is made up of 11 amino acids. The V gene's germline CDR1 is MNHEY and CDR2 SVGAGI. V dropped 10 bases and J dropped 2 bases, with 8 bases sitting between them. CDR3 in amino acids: CATQGNYGYTF. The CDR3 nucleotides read TGTGCCACCCAGGGAAACTATGGCTACACCTTC.

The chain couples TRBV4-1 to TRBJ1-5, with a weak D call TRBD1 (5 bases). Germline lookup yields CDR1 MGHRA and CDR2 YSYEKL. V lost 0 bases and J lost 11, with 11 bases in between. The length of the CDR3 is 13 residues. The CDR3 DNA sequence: TGCGCCAGCAGCCAAGAGCCCAGGGCGGCCCAGCATTTT. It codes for CASSQEPRAAQHF.

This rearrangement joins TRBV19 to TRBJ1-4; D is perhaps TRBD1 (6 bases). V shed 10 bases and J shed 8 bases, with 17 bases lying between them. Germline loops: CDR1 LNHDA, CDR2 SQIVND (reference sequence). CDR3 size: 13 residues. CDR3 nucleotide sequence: TGTGCCACTTCCGGAGACAGGAGAGAAAAACTGTTTTTT. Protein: CATSGDRREKLFF.

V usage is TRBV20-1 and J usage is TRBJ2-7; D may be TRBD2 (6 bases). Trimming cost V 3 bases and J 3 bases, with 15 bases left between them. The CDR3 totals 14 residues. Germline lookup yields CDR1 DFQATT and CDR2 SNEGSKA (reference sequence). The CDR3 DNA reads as TGCAGTGCTAGTGGGATAGCGGCACACTACGAGCAGTACTTC. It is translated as CSASGIAAHYEQYF.

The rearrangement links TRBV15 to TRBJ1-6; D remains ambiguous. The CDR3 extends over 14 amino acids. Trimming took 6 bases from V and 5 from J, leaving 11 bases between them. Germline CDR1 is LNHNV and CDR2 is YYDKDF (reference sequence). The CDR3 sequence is CATSLYRHNSPLHF. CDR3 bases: TGTGCCACCAGTTTGTACAGACATAATTCACCCCTCCACTTT.

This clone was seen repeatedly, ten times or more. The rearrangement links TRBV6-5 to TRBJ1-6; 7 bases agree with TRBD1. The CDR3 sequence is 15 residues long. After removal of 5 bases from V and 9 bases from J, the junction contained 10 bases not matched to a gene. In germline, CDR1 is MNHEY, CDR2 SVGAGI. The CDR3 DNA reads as TGTGCCAGCAGTAGGGGGCCCCCAGGGAGTTCACCCCTCCACTTT. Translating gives CASSRGPPGSSPLHF.

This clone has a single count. DNA of the CDR3: TGTGCCAGCAGTACATTAATTCGTATTGTCCGAGGAAACTATGGCTACACCTTC. Translation gives CASSTLIRIVRGNYGYTF. The rearrangement joins TRBV6-7 to TRBJ1-2; D is uncertain. TRBV6-7 is noted as an ORF with a role that remains uncertain. V lost 5 bases, J lost 2 bases, and 24 bases lay in between. This CDR3 has 18 amino acids.

The CDR3 sequence: CAWSRRATGGTYGYTF. As DNA, the CDR3 is TGTGCCTGGAGTAGAAGGGCAACAGGGGGTACCTATGGCTACACCTTC. This chain connects TRBV30 to TRBJ1-2; TRBD1 matches at 8 bases. The CDR3 loop spans 16 amino acids. Unmatched junction bases numbered 12, after V lost 2 bases and J lost 4 bases. The germline gives CDR1 GTSNPN, CDR2 SVGIG (reference sequence). Together with reference TRBV30 and TRBJ1-2, the CDR3 gives the full variable domain: SQTIHQWPATLVQPVGSPLSLECTVEGTSNPNLYWYRQAAGRGLQLLFYSVGIGQISSEVPQNLSASRPQDRQFILSSKKLLLSDSGFYLCAWSRRATGGTYGYTFGSGTRLTVV.

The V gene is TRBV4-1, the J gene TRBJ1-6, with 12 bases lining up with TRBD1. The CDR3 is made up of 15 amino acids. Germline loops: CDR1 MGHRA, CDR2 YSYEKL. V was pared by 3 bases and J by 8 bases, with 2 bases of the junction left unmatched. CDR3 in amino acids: CASSQGQGAYSPLHF. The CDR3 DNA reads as TGCGCCAGCAGCCAGGGACAGGGGGCTTATTCACCCCTCCACTTT.

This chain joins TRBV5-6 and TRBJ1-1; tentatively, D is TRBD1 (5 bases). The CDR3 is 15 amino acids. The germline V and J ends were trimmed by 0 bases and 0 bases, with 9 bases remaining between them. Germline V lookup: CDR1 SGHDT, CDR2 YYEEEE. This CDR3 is CASSLAAGMNTEAFF. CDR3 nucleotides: TGTGCCAGCAGCTTGGCTGCAGGGATGAACACTGAAGCTTTCTTT.

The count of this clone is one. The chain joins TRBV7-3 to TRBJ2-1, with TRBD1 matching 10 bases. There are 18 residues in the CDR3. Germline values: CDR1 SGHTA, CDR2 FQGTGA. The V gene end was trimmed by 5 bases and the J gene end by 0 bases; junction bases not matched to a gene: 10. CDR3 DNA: TGTGCCAGCAGCCCTACCGGGACAGGGGCCTACTCCTACAATGAGCAGTTCTTC. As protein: CASSPTGTGAYSYNEQFF. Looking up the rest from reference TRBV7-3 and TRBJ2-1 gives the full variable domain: GAGVSQTPSNKVTEKGKYVELRCDPISGHTALYWYRQSLGQGPEFLIYFQGTGAADDSGLPNDRFFAVRPEGSVSTLKIQRTERGDSAVYLCASSPTGTGAYSYNEQFFGPGTRLTVL.

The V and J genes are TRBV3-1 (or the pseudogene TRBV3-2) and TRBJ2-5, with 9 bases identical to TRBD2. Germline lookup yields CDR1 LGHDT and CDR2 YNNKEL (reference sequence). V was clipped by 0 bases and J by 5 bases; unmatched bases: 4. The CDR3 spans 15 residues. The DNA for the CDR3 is TGTGCCAGCAGCCAAGATGGGACTAGCCAGGAGACCCAGTACTTC. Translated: CASSQDGTSQETQYF.

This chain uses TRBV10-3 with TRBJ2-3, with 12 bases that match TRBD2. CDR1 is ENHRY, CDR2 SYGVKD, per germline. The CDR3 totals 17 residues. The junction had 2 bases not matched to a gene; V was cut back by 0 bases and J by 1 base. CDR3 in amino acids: CAISESASGGGTDTQYF. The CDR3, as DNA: TGTGCCATCAGTGAGTCGGCTAGCGGGGGGGGCACAGATACGCAGTATTTT.

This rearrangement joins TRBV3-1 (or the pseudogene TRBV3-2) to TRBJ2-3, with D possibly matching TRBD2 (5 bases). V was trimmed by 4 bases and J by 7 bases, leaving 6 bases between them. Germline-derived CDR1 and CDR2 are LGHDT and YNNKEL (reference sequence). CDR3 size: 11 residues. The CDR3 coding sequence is TGTGCCAGCAGCCTAGCGAATACGCAGTATTTT. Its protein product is CASSLANTQYF.

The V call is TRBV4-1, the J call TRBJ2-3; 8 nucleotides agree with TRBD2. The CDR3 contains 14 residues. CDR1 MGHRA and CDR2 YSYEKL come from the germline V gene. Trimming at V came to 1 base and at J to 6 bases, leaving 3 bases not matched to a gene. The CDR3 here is CASSQVREVDTQYF. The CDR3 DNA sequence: TGCGCCAGCAGCCAAGTGCGGGAGGTGGATACGCAGTATTTT.

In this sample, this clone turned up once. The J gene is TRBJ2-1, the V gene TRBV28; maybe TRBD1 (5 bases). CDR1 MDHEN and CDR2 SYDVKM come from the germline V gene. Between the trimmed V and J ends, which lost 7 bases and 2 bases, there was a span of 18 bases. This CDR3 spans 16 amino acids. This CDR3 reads CASTSPVGRAYNEQFF. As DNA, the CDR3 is TGTGCCAGCACCTCACCTGTAGGCAGGGCCTACAATGAGCAGTTCTTC.

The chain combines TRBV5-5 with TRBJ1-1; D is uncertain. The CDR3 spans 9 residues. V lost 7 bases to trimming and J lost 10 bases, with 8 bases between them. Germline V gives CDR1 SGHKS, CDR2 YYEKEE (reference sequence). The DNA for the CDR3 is TGTGCCAGCCCCCCCGGAGCTTTCTTT. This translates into CASPPGAFF.

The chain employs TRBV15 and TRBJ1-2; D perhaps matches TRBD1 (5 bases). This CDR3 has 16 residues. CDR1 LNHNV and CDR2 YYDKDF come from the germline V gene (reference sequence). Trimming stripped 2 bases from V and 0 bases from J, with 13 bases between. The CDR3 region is CATSRPSGGANYGYTF. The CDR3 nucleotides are TGTGCCACCAGCAGACCGTCGGGGGGGGCTAACTATGGCTACACCTTC.

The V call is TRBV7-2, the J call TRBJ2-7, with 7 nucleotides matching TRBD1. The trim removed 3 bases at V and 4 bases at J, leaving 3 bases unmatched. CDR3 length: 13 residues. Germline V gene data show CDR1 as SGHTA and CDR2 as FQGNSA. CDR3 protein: CASSLGTEYEQYF. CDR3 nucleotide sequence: TGTGCCAGCAGCTTGGGGACAGAGTACGAGCAGTACTTC.